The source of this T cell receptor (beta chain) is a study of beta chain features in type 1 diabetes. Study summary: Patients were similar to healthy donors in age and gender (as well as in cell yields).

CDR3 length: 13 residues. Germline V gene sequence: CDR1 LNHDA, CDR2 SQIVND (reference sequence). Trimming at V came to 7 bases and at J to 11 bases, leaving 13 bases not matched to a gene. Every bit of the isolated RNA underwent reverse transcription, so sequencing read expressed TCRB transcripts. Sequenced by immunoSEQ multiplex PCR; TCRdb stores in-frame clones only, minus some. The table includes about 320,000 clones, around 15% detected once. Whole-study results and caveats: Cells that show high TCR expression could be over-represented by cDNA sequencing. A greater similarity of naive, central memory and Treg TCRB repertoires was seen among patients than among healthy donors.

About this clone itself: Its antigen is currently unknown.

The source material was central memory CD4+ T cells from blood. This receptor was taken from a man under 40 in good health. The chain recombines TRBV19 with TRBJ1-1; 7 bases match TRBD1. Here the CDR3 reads CASKARSGQVAFF. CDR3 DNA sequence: TGTGCCAGTAAGGCTAGATCCGGACAGGTGGCTTTCTTT.